This TCR beta chain comes out of a study of cytomegalovirus exposure and HLA in healthy donors. Study as a whole: Both the approximately 120 validation repertoires and the roughly 700 first-cohort repertoires used the same platform, as reported by a later analysis. Overall study findings and caveats: Listed as cytomegalovirus-associated were over 150 TCR beta chains. TCR sequences were mostly rare, though some public TCRs occurred in many donors. Reported results showed that the classifier diagnosed cytomegalovirus status with high specificity and sensitivity.

There are 17 residues in the CDR3. The J segment lost 1 base and the V segment lost 2 bases, leaving 10 bases of the junction unmatched. Germline V lookup: CDR1 SGHNT, CDR2 YYREEE (reference sequence). Comment on this clone: What it recognizes is unknown.

Assay used: immunoSEQ multiplex PCR; TCRdb lists only in-frame clones, some missing. The table lists some 150,000 clones, about 86% of them singletons. The source is a human donor in good health. Material: PBMCs. The gene calls are TRBV5-4 and TRBJ2-3, with 7 bases that match TRBD2. CDR3 DNA: TGTGCCAGCAGCTTCGAAATGAGCGGGGTCGGCACAGATACGCAGTATTTT. This encodes CASSFEMSGVGTDTQYF.